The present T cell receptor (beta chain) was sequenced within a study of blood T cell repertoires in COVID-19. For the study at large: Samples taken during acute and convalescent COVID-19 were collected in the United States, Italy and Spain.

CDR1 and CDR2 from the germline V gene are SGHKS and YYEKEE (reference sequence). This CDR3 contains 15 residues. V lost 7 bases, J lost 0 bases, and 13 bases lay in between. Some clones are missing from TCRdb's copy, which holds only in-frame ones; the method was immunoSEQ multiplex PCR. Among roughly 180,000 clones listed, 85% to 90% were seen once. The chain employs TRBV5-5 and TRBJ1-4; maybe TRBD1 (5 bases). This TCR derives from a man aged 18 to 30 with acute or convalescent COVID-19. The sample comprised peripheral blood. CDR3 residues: CASSGGEATNEKLFF. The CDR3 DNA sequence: TGTGCCAGCTCCGGAGGGGAGGCAACTAATGAAAAACTGTTTTTT. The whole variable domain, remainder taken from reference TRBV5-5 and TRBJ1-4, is DAGVTQSPTHLIKTRGQQVTLRCSPISGHKSVSWYQQVLGQGPQFIFQYYEKEERGRGNFPDRFSARQFPNYSSELNVNALLLGDSALYLCASSGGEATNEKLFFGSGTQLSVL.